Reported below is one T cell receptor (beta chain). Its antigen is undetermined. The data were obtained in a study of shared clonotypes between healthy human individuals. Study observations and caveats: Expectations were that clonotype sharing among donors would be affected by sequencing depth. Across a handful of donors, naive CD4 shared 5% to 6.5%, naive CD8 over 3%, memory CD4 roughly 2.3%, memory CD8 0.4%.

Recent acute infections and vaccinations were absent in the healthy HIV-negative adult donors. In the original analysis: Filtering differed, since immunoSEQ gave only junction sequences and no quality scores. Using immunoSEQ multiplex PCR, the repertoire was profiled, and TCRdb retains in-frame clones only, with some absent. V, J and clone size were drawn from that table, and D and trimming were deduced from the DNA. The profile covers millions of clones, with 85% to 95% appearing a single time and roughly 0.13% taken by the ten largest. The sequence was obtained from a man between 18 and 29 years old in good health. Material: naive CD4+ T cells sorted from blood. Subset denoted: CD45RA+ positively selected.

The DNA of the CDR3 is TGTGCCAGCAGTTACAAGGGTCATGAGCAGTACTTC. This codes for CASSYKGHEQYF. The rearrangement joins TRBV6-6 to TRBJ2-7; D is ambiguous. The CDR3 covers 12 residues. Trimming shortened V by 2 bases and J by 7 bases, and 9 bases separated the two germline ends. Germline V gives CDR1 MNHNY, CDR2 SVGAGI (reference sequence).